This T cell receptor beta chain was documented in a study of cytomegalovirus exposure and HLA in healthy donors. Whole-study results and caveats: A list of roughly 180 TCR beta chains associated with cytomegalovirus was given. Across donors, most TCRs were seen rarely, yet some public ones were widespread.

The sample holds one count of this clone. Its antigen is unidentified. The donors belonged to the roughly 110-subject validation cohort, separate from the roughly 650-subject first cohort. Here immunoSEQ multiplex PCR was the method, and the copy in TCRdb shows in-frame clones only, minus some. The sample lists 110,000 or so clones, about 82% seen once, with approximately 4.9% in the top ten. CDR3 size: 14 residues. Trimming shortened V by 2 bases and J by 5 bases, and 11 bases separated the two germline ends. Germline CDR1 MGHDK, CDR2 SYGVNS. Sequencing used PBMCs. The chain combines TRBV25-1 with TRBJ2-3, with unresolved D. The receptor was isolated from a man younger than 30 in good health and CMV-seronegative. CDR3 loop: CASSEVFPVDTQYF. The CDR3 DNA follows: TGTGCCAGCAGTGAAGTTTTCCCGGTAGATACGCAGTATTTT.